The text below deals with one T cell receptor beta chain. What this receptor recognizes is not known. Per-nucleotide qualities are absent, and no much larger clonotype sits a single base away. The sample comes from a study of blood T cell repertoires in COVID-19 (dated by TCRdb to 2019 to 2021). Concerning the study at large: Collaborator samples came from the United States, Italy and Spain and covered acute and convalescent phases of COVID-19. The prospective study material was composed of cDNA or gDNA derived from T cells, B-cell-depleted T cells, or PBMCs. The dataset comprised deeply sampled blood TCRbeta repertoires from subjects exposed to, actively infected with, or recovered from COVID-19. The repertoires were released in a freely available public database intended as a resource for research on the immune response to SARS-CoV-2. Samples came from the ongoing ImmuneRACE study (first 160 participants) plus 1,254 subjects from 6 global collaborators. Sample metadata almost always included a de-identified subject ID, COVID-19 status, age in years and sex. HLA class I and class II types, where available, came from metadata supplied by the sample provider rather than from assay-based typing. What the authors observed across the whole study: How much clinical and demographic metadata was included differed by source and by participant, and the metadata was provided uncurated.

The immunoSEQ Assay, a bias-controlled multiplex PCR, was used to amplify TCRbeta CDR3 regions from genomic DNA. Per the original workflow: Within the assay, amplification of reference gene primers was used to estimate how many nucleated cells each sample contained. To quantify the absolute abundance of each unique TCRbeta CDR3 rearrangement, sequence reads were collapsed and filtered. For each sample, productive Simpson clonality was calculated as the square root of Simpson's diversity index over productive rearrangements. In TCRdb, the immuneACCESS table is reduced to in-frame sequences with V and J assigned. These tables do not hold every clone; where another copy was compared, an unresolved V gene accounts for under half, and the others remain unexplained. V, J and clone size are taken as reported in that table, and D and trimming were inferred from the DNA itself. A total of some 200,000 clones appear in this sample, around 94% of them only once. 0.76% of the sample is held by the ten biggest clonotypes.

One collaborating source in Seattle enrolled patients during active infection and followed them longitudinally through the course of disease. The collaborating institutions used their own protocols to collect whole blood in K2EDTA tubes. For TCRbeta analysis, collaborators shipped samples in one of three forms: frozen whole blood, isolated PBMCs, or DNA extracted from either of those sample types. Sequences were obtained from peripheral blood. The source is a young man with COVID-19, enrolled during active disease.

CDR3 loop: CASSVTGREDYTF. The DNA sequence is as follows: TGTGCCAGCAGCGTCACTGGGAGGGAGGACTACACCTTC. This sequence uses TRBV9 and TRBJ1-2; the D gene identity is not certain. Spanning cysteine to phenylalanine, the CDR3 consists of 13 amino acids. Only CDR3 DNA remains: 39 bases, in frame from the first base. As encoded in the germline V gene, CDR1 is SGDLS while CDR2 is YYNGEE. A distance of 15 bases separates the germline ends of V and J, which lose 2 bases and 10 bases respectively.